This TCR beta chain came from a study of blood T cells in healthy people across ages. Alongside a J-beta primer mix, a sample-barcoded 5' primer served in a second PCR lasting 7 to 11 cycles. Through a template-switch adaptor with 12 random nucleotides, each cDNA molecule received a tag. MiXCR, applied by TCRdb to the 5' RACE reads, yields one record per CDR3 protein. The sample has about 1,800,000 distinct CDR3 sequences; about 28% are singletons. The V end was cut by 0 bases, the J end by 1 base, with 6 bases between. CDR1 SGHTA and CDR2 FQGNSA come from the germline V gene. This CDR3 comprises 14 residues.

V is TRBV7-2 and J is TRBJ1-1; no firm D call. The TCR comes from a woman aged 25 to 39 in good health. The specimen was blood. The CDR3 sequence is CASSLAFTNTEAFF. The DNA for the CDR3 is TGTGCCAGCAGCTTAGCCTTTACGAACACTGAAGCTTTCTTT.